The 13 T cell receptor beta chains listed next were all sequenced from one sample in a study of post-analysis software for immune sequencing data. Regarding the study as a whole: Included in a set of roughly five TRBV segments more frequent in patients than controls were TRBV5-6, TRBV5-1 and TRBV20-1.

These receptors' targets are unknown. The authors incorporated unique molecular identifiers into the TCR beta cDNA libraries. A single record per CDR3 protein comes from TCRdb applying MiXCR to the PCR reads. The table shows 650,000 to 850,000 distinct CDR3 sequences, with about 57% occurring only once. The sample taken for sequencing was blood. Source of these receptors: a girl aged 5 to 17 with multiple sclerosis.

This chain's CDR3 is CSAVAGEETQYF. The CDR3 DNA sequence: TGCAGTGCTGTAGCGGGAGAAGAGACCCAGTACTTC. The chain carries TRBV20-1 and TRBJ2-5; TRBD2 matches at 9 bases. V was pared by 5 bases and J by 3 bases, with 1 base of the junction left unmatched. Germline V gives CDR1 DFQATT, CDR2 SNEGSKA (reference sequence). The CDR3 contains 12 residues.

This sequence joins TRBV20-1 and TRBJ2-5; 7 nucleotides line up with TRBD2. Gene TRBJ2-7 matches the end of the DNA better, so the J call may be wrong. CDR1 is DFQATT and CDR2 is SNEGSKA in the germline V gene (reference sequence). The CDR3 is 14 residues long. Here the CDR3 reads CSAPPARPGGEQYF. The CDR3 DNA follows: TGCAGTGCTCCGCCAGCCCGCCCGGGGGGCGAGCAGTACTTC.

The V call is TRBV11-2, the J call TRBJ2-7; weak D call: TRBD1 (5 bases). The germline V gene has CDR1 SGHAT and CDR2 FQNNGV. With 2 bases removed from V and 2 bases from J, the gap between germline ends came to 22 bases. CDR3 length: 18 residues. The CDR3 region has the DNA TGTGCCAGCAGCTTAATCCGACCAATGCAGGGAACCCCCTACGAGCAGTACTTC. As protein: CASSLIRPMQGTPYEQYF.

The CDR3 DNA sequence: TGTGCCAGCAGCCAACATTTGGACACAGCTGTAAACAATGAGCAGTTCTTC. It codes for CASSQHLDTAVNNEQFF. V is TRBV14 and J is TRBJ2-1; maybe TRBD1 (5 bases). CDR1 is SGHDN, CDR2 FVKESK, per germline. V lost 2 bases and J lost 5, with 19 bases in between. This CDR3 region has 17 residues.

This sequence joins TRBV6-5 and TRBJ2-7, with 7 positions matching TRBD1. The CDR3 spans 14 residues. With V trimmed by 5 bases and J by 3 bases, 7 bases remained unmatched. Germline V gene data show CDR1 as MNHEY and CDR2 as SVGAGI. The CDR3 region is CASSGHRGVYEQYF. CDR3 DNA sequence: TGTGCCAGCAGTGGTCACAGGGGTGTCTACGAGCAGTACTTC.

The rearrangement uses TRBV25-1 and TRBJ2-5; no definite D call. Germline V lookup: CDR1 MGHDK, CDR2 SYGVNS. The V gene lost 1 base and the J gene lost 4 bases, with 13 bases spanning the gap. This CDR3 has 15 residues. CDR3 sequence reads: CASSEFYVGRETQYF. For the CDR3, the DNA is TGTGCCAGCAGTGAATTTTATGTGGGCCGAGAGACCCAGTACTTC.

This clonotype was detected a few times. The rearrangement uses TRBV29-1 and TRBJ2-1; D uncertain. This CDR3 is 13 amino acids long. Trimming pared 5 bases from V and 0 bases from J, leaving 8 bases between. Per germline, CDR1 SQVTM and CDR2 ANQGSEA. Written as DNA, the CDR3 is TGCAGCGTTCGAGACATCTCCTACAATGAGCAGTTCTTC. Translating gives CSVRDISYNEQFF.

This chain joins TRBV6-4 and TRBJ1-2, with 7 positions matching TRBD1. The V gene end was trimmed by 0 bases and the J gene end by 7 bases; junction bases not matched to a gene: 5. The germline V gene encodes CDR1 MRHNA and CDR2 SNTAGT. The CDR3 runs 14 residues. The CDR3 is CASSDSATGVGYTF. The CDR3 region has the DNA TGTGCCAGCAGTGACTCGGCTACAGGGGTTGGCTACACCTTC.

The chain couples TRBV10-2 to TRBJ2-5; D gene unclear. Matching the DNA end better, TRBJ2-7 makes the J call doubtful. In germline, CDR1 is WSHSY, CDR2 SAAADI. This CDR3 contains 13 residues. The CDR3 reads CASSGSRTCEQYF. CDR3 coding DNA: TGCGCCAGCAGTGGATCTAGAACCTGCGAGCAGTACTTC.

The CDR3 nucleotides are TGTGCCAGCAGTTACCTGGGACAGGGGTGGAACACTGAAGCTTTCTTT. Amino acids: CASSYLGQGWNTEAFF. V gene TRBV6-5 combines with J gene TRBJ1-1; 10 bases match TRBD1. The V segment lost 2 bases and the J segment 1 base; nucleotides outside the gene matches: 4. Germline V gene sequence: CDR1 MNHEY, CDR2 SVGAGI. The CDR3 spans 16 residues.

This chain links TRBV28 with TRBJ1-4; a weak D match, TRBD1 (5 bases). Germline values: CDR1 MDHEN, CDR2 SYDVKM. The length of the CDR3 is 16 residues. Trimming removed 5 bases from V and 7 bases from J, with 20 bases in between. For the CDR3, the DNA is TGTGCCAGCAGTACGTCAGGGATCCCGGCTGGTGAAAAACTGTTTTTT. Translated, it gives CASSTSGIPAGEKLFF.

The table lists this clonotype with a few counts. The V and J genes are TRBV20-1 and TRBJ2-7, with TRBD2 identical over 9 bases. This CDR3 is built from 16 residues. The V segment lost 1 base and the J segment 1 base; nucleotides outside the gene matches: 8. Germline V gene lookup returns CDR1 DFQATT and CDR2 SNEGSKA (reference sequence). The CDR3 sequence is CSARVAGGPMSYEQYF. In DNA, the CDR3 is TGCAGTGCTAGAGTCGCGGGAGGGCCGATGTCCTACGAGCAGTACTTC.

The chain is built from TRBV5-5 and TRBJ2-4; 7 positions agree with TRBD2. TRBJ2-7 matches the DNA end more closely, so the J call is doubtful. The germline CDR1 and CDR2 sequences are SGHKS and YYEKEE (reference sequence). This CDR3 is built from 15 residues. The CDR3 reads CASSLVGGPVDEQYF. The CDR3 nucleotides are TGTGCCAGCAGCTTGGTGGGAGGGCCTGTCGACGAGCAGTACTTC.